These 21 T cell receptor beta chains were sequenced from one sample in a study of T-cell reconstitution after alpha-beta-depleted transplantation in children. The TCRbeta library was prepared with unique molecular identifiers. TCRdb reprocessed the PCR reads via MiXCR and lists one record per CDR3 protein. This repertoire shows about 200,000 distinct CDR3 sequences, about 7% found once; its top ten account for just over 5.5%. The specimen was PBMCs, collected before TCRalphabeta/CD19-depleted stem cell transplant. The source of these receptors is a boy between 2 and 10 years old with acute lymphoblastic leukemia, due to receive a stem cell transplant.

This clonotype was counted at least ten times. The chain combines TRBV20-1 with TRBJ2-4, with 8 bases that match TRBD1. The ends lost 3 bases at V and 14 bases at J; junction bases unmatched: 12. There are 13 residues in the CDR3. Germline-derived CDR1 and CDR2 are DFQATT and SNEGSKA (reference sequence). CDR3 nucleotide sequence: TGCAGTGCTAGTGGGCCAGGGGGCGTTAGAGAGTACTTC. Its translation: CSASGPGGVREYF.

This clonotype was detected ten times or more. The chain has TRBV12-3 or TRBV12-4 and TRBJ2-1; D may be TRBD1 (5 bases). The CDR3 extends over 15 amino acids. V lost 4 bases and J lost 0, with 10 bases in between. The CDR3 region is CASSSQDGSYNEQFF. The CDR3 bases are TGTGCCAGCAGTTCACAGGACGGCTCCTACAATGAGCAGTTCTTC.

This clonotype showed up many times. CDR3 DNA sequence: TGCAGCGTTGACTTTGCGTACAATGAGCAGTTCTTC. Translating it yields CSVDFAYNEQFF. V and J are TRBV29-1 and TRBJ2-1; no definite D call. CDR3 length: 12 amino acids. Germline-derived CDR1 and CDR2 are SQVTM and ANQGSEA. V shed 3 bases and J shed 4 bases, with 7 bases lying between them.

This clonotype was counted at least ten times. V gene TRBV28 combines with J gene TRBJ2-1, with D possibly called TRBD1 or TRBD2 (5 bases each). Germline V gives CDR1 MDHEN, CDR2 SYDVKM. The CDR3 spans 16 residues. V lost 6 bases, J lost 5 bases, and 20 bases lay in between. The CDR3 DNA reads TGTGCCAGCAGCTCAATGAAGGGGCTCGGGGACAATGAGCAGTTCTTC. Translating it yields CASSSMKGLGDNEQFF.

This clonotype appeared a few times. The rearrangement links TRBV15 to TRBJ2-3; D possibly corresponds to TRBD2 (6 bases). Trimming shortened V by 0 bases and J by 1 base, and 11 bases separated the two germline ends. Per germline, CDR1 LNHNV and CDR2 YYDKDF (reference sequence). This CDR3 spans 16 amino acids. The DNA for the CDR3 is TGTGCCACCAGCAGAGACTCCGGGACTGGCACAGATACGCAGTATTTT. Protein: CATSRDSGTGTDTQYF.

This clonotype was counted ten times or more. The rearrangement uses TRBV29-1 and TRBJ2-3, with a tentative D call TRBD1 (5 bases). V lost 7 bases and J lost 5, with 10 bases in between. This CDR3 is built from 11 residues. Germline CDR1 and CDR2: SQVTM and ANQGSEA. CDR3 DNA: TGCAGCGACAACAGGTTAGATACGCAGTATTTT. As protein: CSDNRLDTQYF.

This clonotype occurred a few times. The chain recombines TRBV7-8 with TRBJ1-6; D is possibly TRBD1 (5 bases). The CDR3 is 18 residues long. CDR1 and CDR2 from the germline V gene are SGHVS and FQNEAQ. Between the trimmed V and J ends, which lost 4 bases and 5 bases, there was a span of 21 bases. CDR3 bases: TGTGCCAGCAGCTACAACTTAAGGGGCGGATCGAATAATTCACCCCTCCACTTT. Amino acid sequence: CASSYNLRGGSNNSPLHF.

This clonotype was detected ten times or more. This clone may be a read error of a much larger clone one base away. The genes are TRBV27 and TRBJ2-7; D call uncertain. From germline, CDR1 is MNHEY and CDR2 SMNVEV (reference sequence). This CDR3 spans 13 amino acids. CDR3 coding DNA: TGTGCCAGCAGCCCAGCCCCCTCCGCTACGCTCAGCTTC. This codes for CASSPAPSATLSF.

This clonotype has at least ten counts. The chain has TRBV20-1 and TRBJ2-1; TRBD1 might be the D (6 bases). Trimming removed 4 bases from V and 7 bases from J, with 23 bases in between. CDR1 is DFQATT and CDR2 is SNEGSKA in the germline V gene (reference sequence). The CDR3 totals 16 residues. The CDR3 loop reads CSAIDPSGTPGNEQFF. The CDR3 bases are TGCAGTGCTATTGATCCCTCCGGGACACCAGGGAATGAGCAGTTCTTC.

The chain carries TRBV5-1 and TRBJ2-3; D might be TRBD1 (5 bases). V lost 4 bases and J lost 6, with 12 bases in between. There are 13 residues in the CDR3. Per the germline V gene, CDR1 is SGHRS and CDR2 is YFSETQ. The CDR3 DNA reads as TGCGCCAGCAGCACCGACAGCGTTGATACGCAGTATTTT. Its translation is CASSTDSVDTQYF. The full variable domain, completed using reference TRBV5-1 and TRBJ2-3, is KAGVTQTPRYLIKTRGQQVTLSCSPISGHRSVSWYQQTPGQGLQFLFEYFSETQRNKGNFPGRFSGRQFSNSRSEMNVSTLELGDSALYLCASSTDSVDTQYFGPGTRLTVL.

This clonotype was found a few times. The V gene is TRBV20-1, the J gene TRBJ2-1; weak D call: TRBD2 (5 bases). Trimming took 8 bases from V and 0 from J, leaving 20 bases between them. The CDR3 runs 16 residues. Germline CDR1 is DFQATT and CDR2 is SNEGSKA (reference sequence). The chain's CDR3 is CSLLASRGSSYNEQFF. CDR3 in DNA: TGCAGTCTTCTAGCCTCTCGAGGAAGCTCCTACAATGAGCAGTTCTTC.

This clonotype was counted many times. The V and J genes are TRBV4-2 and TRBJ1-2; perhaps TRBD1 as D (6 bases). Looked up from germline, CDR1 is LGHNA and CDR2 is YNFKEQ. Trimming stripped 1 base from V and 7 bases from J, with 13 bases between. The CDR3 contains 14 residues. This CDR3 reads CASSQGNRARGYTF. The CDR3 DNA reads as TGTGCCAGCAGCCAAGGCAACAGGGCCCGTGGCTACACCTTC.

This clonotype was recorded at least ten times. The chain uses TRBV18 and TRBJ2-7, with D unresolved. V lost 4 bases to trimming and J lost 5 bases, with 9 bases between them. The CDR3 contains 12 residues. Germline CDR1 is KGHSH and CDR2 is LQKENI. Here the CDR3 reads CASSLNVDEQYF. CDR3 DNA: TGTGCCAGCTCACTTAACGTTGACGAGCAGTACTTC. Variable domain in full (rest from reference TRBV18 and TRBJ2-7): NAGVMQNPRHLVRRRGQEARLRCSPMKGHSHVYWYRQLPEEGLKFMVYLQKENIIDESGMPKERFSAEFPKEGPSILRIQQVVRGDSAAYFCASSLNVDEQYFGPGTRLTVT.

This clonotype was counted at least ten times. The chain employs TRBV12-3 or TRBV12-4 and TRBJ1-6, with D possibly being TRBD1 (5 bases). The CDR3 sequence is 14 residues long. Trimming cost V 5 bases and J 7 bases, with 12 bases left between them. The CDR3 DNA reads as TGTGCCAGCAGTACCCCAGGGCCCAATTCACCCCTCCACTTT. Its translation: CASSTPGPNSPLHF.

This clonotype was found many times. The chain recombines TRBV20-1 with TRBJ1-5; TRBD1 aligns across 8 bases. With 3 bases clipped from V and 1 base from J, the junction kept 5 bases outside the gene matches. This CDR3 region has 15 residues. The germline V gene has CDR1 DFQATT and CDR2 SNEGSKA (reference sequence). The CDR3: CSASRRQGSNQPQHF. Written as DNA, the CDR3 is TGCAGTGCTAGCCGAAGACAGGGGAGCAATCAGCCCCAGCATTTT.

This clonotype was counted a few times. The V and J genes are TRBV6-2 or TRBV6-3 and TRBJ2-3; D remains unclear. Germline CDR1 MNHEY, CDR2 SVGEGT. The CDR3 covers 14 residues. V shed 7 bases and J shed 1 base, with 12 bases lying between them. CDR3 in amino acids: CASTRTLGTDTQYF. The CDR3 DNA reads as TGTGCCAGCACCAGAACATTGGGCACAGATACGCAGTATTTT.

At least ten counts were recorded for this clonotype. The chain joins TRBV27 to TRBJ2-3; a possible D gene is TRBD1 (6 bases). The CDR3 is 14 residues long. V lost 5 bases to trimming and J lost 2 bases, with 11 bases between them. Germline CDR1 and CDR2: MNHEY and SMNVEV (reference sequence). The CDR3 DNA reads as TGTGCCAGCAGTAACCGGGGACACACAGATACGCAGTATTTT. Translating gives CASSNRGHTDTQYF.

This clonotype was found a few times. The chain joins TRBV7-8 to TRBJ1-5; perhaps TRBD1 as D (5 bases). The V and J ends lost 3 bases and 12 bases respectively, with 15 bases between them. The CDR3 has 13 amino acids. Germline V lookup: CDR1 SGHVS, CDR2 FQNEAQ. The CDR3: CASSFDRDPLQHF. The CDR3 nucleotides read TGTGCCAGCAGCTTTGACCGGGACCCACTCCAGCATTTT.

The sample holds many counts of this clonotype. The chain links TRBV28 to TRBJ2-1; D is uncertain. This CDR3 contains 15 residues. Germline CDR1 and CDR2: MDHEN and SYDVKM. V was shortened by 3 bases and J by 0 bases, with 9 bases between the two germline ends. Written as DNA, the CDR3 is TGTGCCAGCAGTTTGACCGGAAGCTCCTACAATGAGCAGTTCTTC. Encoded protein: CASSLTGSSYNEQFF.

The sample holds a few counts of this clonotype. This chain connects TRBV7-2 to TRBJ1-1, with 8 nucleotides matching TRBD1. The CDR3 sequence is 17 residues long. The V gene end was trimmed by 2 bases and the J gene end by 5 bases; junction bases not matched to a gene: 13. The V gene's germline CDR1 is SGHTA and CDR2 FQGNSA. The DNA of the CDR3 is TGTGCCAGCAGCTTAAGTCGGACAGGGTCCCCGGGGACTGAAGCTTTCTTT. Translation: CASSLSRTGSPGTEAFF.

The chain couples TRBV6-2 or TRBV6-3 to TRBJ2-3; 10 nucleotides align to TRBD1. Looked up from germline, CDR1 is MNHEY and CDR2 is SVGEGT. V was clipped by 11 bases and J by 3 bases; unmatched bases: 5. The CDR3 totals 13 residues. CDR3 nucleotide sequence: TGTGCCGGCCGGACAGGGGGGACAGATACGCAGTATTTT. Encoded protein: CAGRTGGTDTQYF.